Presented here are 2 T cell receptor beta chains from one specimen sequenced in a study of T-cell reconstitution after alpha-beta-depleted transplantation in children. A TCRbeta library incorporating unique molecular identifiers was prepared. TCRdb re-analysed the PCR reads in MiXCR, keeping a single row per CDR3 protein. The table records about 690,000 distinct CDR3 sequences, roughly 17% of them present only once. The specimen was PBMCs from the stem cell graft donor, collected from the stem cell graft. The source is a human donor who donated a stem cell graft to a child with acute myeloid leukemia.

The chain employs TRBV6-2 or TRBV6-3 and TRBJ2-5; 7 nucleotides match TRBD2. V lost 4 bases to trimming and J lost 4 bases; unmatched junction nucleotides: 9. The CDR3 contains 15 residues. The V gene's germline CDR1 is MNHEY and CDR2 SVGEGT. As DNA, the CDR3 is TGTGCCAGCAGTTCCGGGACTAATATTGGAGAGACCCAGTACTTC. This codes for CASSSGTNIGETQYF.

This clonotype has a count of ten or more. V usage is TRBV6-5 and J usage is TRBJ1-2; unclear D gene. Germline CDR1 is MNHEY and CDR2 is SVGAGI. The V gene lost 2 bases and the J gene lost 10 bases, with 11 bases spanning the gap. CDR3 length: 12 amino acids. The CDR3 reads CASSYGDTLYTF. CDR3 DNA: TGTGCCAGCAGTTACGGGGATACGCTCTACACCTTC.